What follows are 26 T cell receptor beta chains derived from one specimen sequenced in a study of blood T cell repertoires in COVID-19 (dated by TCRdb to 2020 to 2021). Receptor libraries were prepared by the immunoSEQ multiplex PCR assay. Drawn from immuneACCESS, this table holds only the in-frame rearrangements with V and J called that TCRdb kept. Clones are partly lost; checked studies trace under half to an unresolved V gene and leave the rest unexplained. Present in this sample are 110,000 or so clones, about four fifths of which were seen just once. Approximately 15% of the sample comes from the top ten. Sequencing was performed on peripheral blood. Source of these receptors: a woman older than 75 with acute or convalescent COVID-19.

The chain has TRBV11-2 and TRBJ2-1, with TRBD1 matching over 12 bases. The CDR3 extends over 15 amino acids. V dropped 4 bases and J dropped 5; count of bases not matched to a gene: 3. From germline, CDR1 is SGHAT and CDR2 FQNNGV. The CDR3 spells CASSSGQGADNEQFF. As DNA, the CDR3 is TGTGCCAGCAGCTCGGGACAGGGGGCGGACAATGAGCAGTTCTTC.

The rearrangement links TRBV28 to TRBJ1-6, with 8 bases matching TRBD1. Germline V lookup: CDR1 MDHEN, CDR2 SYDVKM. Unmatched junction bases numbered 8, after V lost 6 bases and J lost 7 bases. CDR3 size: 15 residues. This CDR3 is CASRDRALWNSPLHF. CDR3 sequence (DNA): TGTGCCAGCAGGGACAGGGCGCTTTGGAATTCACCCCTCCACTTT.

This sequence joins TRBV19 and TRBJ2-3; D unclear. Between the trimmed V and J ends, which lost 6 bases and 7 bases, there was a span of 14 bases. There are 13 residues in the CDR3. The germline V gene has CDR1 LNHDA and CDR2 SQIVND (reference sequence). CDR3 DNA: TGTGCCAGTAGCTCCAAAGACTCTTATACGCAGTATTTT. Protein: CASSSKDSYTQYF.

V and J are TRBV11-3 and TRBJ2-5, with a possible D match to TRBD2 (5 bases). The germline CDR1 and CDR2 sequences are SGHNT and YENEEA. Trimming removed 5 bases at V and 5 bases at J, with 21 bases between. This CDR3 region has 16 residues. The CDR3 protein is CASSHSRGLKEETQYF. In nucleotides, the CDR3 is TGTGCCAGCAGCCACTCCCGGGGTTTGAAGGAGGAGACCCAGTACTTC.

This clone was recorded a few times. This chain joins TRBV10-2 and TRBJ2-3; 10 positions match TRBD1. CDR1 and CDR2 (germline): WSHSY, SAAADI. CDR3 length equals 16 residues. Germline trimming cut 4 bases from V and 5 bases from J; bases unmatched to any gene: 9. CDR3 sequence reads: CASSVTGTGARDTQYF. The CDR3 coding sequence is TGCGCCAGCAGTGTTACCGGGACAGGGGCACGAGATACGCAGTATTTT.

V gene TRBV3-1 (or the pseudogene TRBV3-2) combines with J gene TRBJ2-5, with unresolved D. The V end was cut by 1 base, the J end by 1 base, with 7 bases between. This CDR3 spans 14 amino acids. Germline CDR1 is LGHDT and CDR2 is YNNKEL (reference sequence). CDR3 in DNA: TGTGCCAGCAGCCAAGGCCAGGTCCAAGAGACCCAGTACTTC. Protein sequence: CASSQGQVQETQYF.

CDR3: CASSPRLYYEQYF. The CDR3 DNA sequence: TGTGCCAGCAGCCCTAGACTATACTACGAGCAGTACTTC. This chain links TRBV3-1 (or the pseudogene TRBV3-2) with TRBJ2-7; D is possibly TRBD2 (5 bases). Germline assignment: CDR1 LGHDT and CDR2 YNNKEL (reference sequence). CDR3 length: 13 residues. Between the trimmed V and J ends, which lost 4 bases and 3 bases, there was a span of 10 bases.

The V and J genes are TRBV4-1 and TRBJ2-3; unclear D gene. Germline-derived CDR1 and CDR2 are MGHRA and YSYEKL. V was clipped by 2 bases and J by 6 bases, with 9 bases between them. The CDR3 is 13 amino acids. The CDR3 DNA sequence: TGCGCCAGCAGCCAATTATTTCAGGATACGCAGTATTTT. Its translation is CASSQLFQDTQYF.

This clone has just a few counts. This chain connects TRBV3-1 (or the pseudogene TRBV3-2) to TRBJ2-7, with TRBD2 as a possible D gene (5 bases). This CDR3 has 14 amino acids. V lost 3 bases and J lost 6, with 15 bases in between. The germline V gene has CDR1 LGHDT and CDR2 YNNKEL (reference sequence). The CDR3 sequence: CASSQDSRALEQYF. As DNA, the CDR3 is TGTGCCAGCAGCCAGGACTCACGGGCGCTCGAGCAGTACTTC.

The chain is built from TRBV11-3 and TRBJ2-1; TRBD1 aligns across 7 bases. The ends lost 4 bases at V and 5 bases at J; junction bases unmatched: 8. CDR3 length equals 15 residues. Germline loops: CDR1 SGHNT, CDR2 YENEEA. The CDR3: CASSSLTGANNEQFF. Here the CDR3 DNA reads TGTGCCAGCAGCTCCTTAACAGGGGCGAACAATGAGCAGTTCTTC.

The chain couples TRBV24-1 to TRBJ1-4, with TRBD1 identical over 10 bases. V lost 4 bases, J lost 7 bases, and 5 bases stayed unmatched. Germline CDR1 is KGHDR and CDR2 is SFDVKD. This CDR3 contains 15 residues. CDR3 sequence: CATSEWTGGSEKLFF. CDR3 nucleotide sequence: TGTGCCACCAGTGAATGGACAGGGGGATCTGAAAAACTGTTTTTT.

The chain has TRBV6-6 and TRBJ2-7, with 10 bases aligning to TRBD2. CDR1 MNHNY and CDR2 SVGAGI come from the germline V gene (reference sequence). The CDR3 contains 14 residues. After removal of 2 bases from V and 4 bases from J, the junction contained 2 bases not matched to a gene. The CDR3, as DNA: TGTGCCAGCAGTTACGGAGCGGGAGGGTACGAGCAGTACTTC. Its protein is CASSYGAGGYEQYF.

Concerning this clone: A read error is possible here, since a much larger clone lies one base away. This chain links TRBV30 with TRBJ1-4; TRBD1 is a possible D gene (6 bases). The CDR3 is 15 amino acids. Trimming removed 2 bases from V and 8 bases from J, with 18 bases in between. Germline V CDR1 and CDR2: GTSNPN, SVGIG (reference sequence). In DNA form, the CDR3 reads TGTGCCTGGAGTACATTGGACAGTTTTAGGGAAAAACTGTTTTTT. This encodes CAWSTLDSFREKLFF.

In this sample, this clone turned up a few times. DNA for the CDR3: TGTGCCAGCAGCGTTGGACAACAAACTAACTATGGCTACACCTTC. As protein: CASSVGQQTNYGYTF. The V and J genes are TRBV5-4 and TRBJ1-2; the D gene is possibly TRBD1 (5 bases). The V and J ends lost 4 bases and 0 bases respectively, with 13 bases between them. The CDR3 covers 15 residues. The germline CDR1 and CDR2 sequences are SGHNT and YYREEE (reference sequence).

The chain employs TRBV14 and TRBJ2-2; 7 positions agree with TRBD1. V trimming: 3 bases; J trimming: 1 base; junction bases outside the gene matches: 17. The CDR3 contains 20 residues. CDR1 SGHDN and CDR2 FVKESK come from the germline V gene. CDR3 bases: TGTGCCAGCAGCCATGCCGGGACAGACACCTCCTCAATGAACACCGGGGAGCTGTTTTTT. Its translation: CASSHAGTDTSSMNTGELFF.

Only one count was recorded for this clone. The gene calls are TRBV23-1 and TRBJ2-3, with D perhaps matching TRBD1 (5 bases). TRBV23-1 is treated as an ORF (open reading frame) with a function not yet certain. This CDR3 region has 17 residues. The ends were cut back, 0 bases at V and 0 bases at J, with 13 bases in the middle. This chain's CDR3 is CASSQSWAGRSTDTQYF. The CDR3 bases are TGCGCCAGCAGTCAATCCTGGGCAGGGCGTAGCACAGATACGCAGTATTTT.

The chain is built from TRBV19 and TRBJ1-5; D not certain. Trimming removed 4 bases from V and 0 bases from J, with 13 bases in between. The CDR3 is made up of 16 amino acids. Per the germline V gene, CDR1 is LNHDA and CDR2 is SQIVND (reference sequence). Here the CDR3 DNA reads TGTGCCAGTAGTACCCGGACGGGATATAGCAATCAGCCCCAGCATTTT. It encodes CASSTRTGYSNQPQHF.

The V and J genes are TRBV11-2 and TRBJ2-3; D unresolved. CDR1 and CDR2 from the germline V gene are SGHAT and FQNNGV. V was pared by 3 bases and J by 5 bases, with 9 bases between. CDR3 length equals 13 residues. The CDR3 spells CASSLRALDTQYF. The CDR3 coding sequence is TGTGCCAGCAGCTTGCGAGCACTAGATACGCAGTATTTT.

The V gene is TRBV29-1, the J gene TRBJ2-5; D is uncertain. This CDR3 comprises 13 residues. Germline CDR1 and CDR2: SQVTM and ANQGSEA. V lost 7 bases, J lost 1 base, and 13 bases lay in between. The CDR3 DNA reads as TGCAGCGCCTCAGGAACTGGCCAAGAGACCCAGTACTTC. Translated, it gives CSASGTGQETQYF.

This clone appeared a single time. The chain combines TRBV12-3 or TRBV12-4 with TRBJ2-7, with 10 bases lining up with TRBD2. This CDR3 has 13 amino acids. The V and J ends lost 4 bases and 4 bases, in that order; junction bases with no gene match: 1. CDR3 in DNA: TGTGCCAGCAGTTCGACTAGCGGGTACGAGCAGTACTTC. This sequence encodes CASSSTSGYEQYF.

There are a few counts of this clone. The chain couples TRBV3-1 (or the pseudogene TRBV3-2) to TRBJ2-2, with 7 nucleotides matching TRBD1. Per germline, CDR1 LGHDT and CDR2 YNNKEL (reference sequence). Trimming removed 3 bases from V and 6 bases from J; junction bases left unmatched: 7. The CDR3 consists of 15 residues. The CDR3 DNA follows: TGTGCCAGCAGCCATAATGACAGGGCGTCCGGGGAGCTGTTTTTT. It translates to CASSHNDRASGELFF.

The J gene is TRBJ2-6, the V gene TRBV4-3; D might be TRBD2 (5 bases). V was cut by 0 bases and J by 4 bases, with 10 bases left in between. CDR1 is LGHNA and CDR2 is YSLEER in the germline V gene. The CDR3 is 16 amino acids. The chain's CDR3 is CASSQDRGSGANVLTF. The CDR3 region has the DNA TGCGCCAGCAGCCAAGATCGGGGTTCCGGGGCCAACGTCCTGACTTTC.

The chain joins TRBV7-9 to TRBJ1-1; 11 bases match TRBD1. J was trimmed by 6 bases and V by 7 bases; bases with no gene match: 7. The CDR3 is made up of 14 amino acids. Germline V CDR1 and CDR2: SEHNR, FQNEAQ (reference sequence). CDR3 nucleotides: TGTGCCAGCACCTGGACAGGGGGCGCGGCTGAAGCTTTCTTT. Protein sequence: CASTWTGGAAEAFF.

This sequence joins TRBV10-3 and TRBJ2-3; D call uncertain. CDR1 and CDR2 from the germline V gene are ENHRY and SYGVKD. This CDR3 contains 12 residues. The V end lost 4 bases, the J end lost 4 bases, and 6 bases lay between the germline ends. This CDR3 reads CAISGQADTQYF. CDR3 sequence (DNA): TGTGCCATCAGTGGGCAGGCAGATACGCAGTATTTT.

The chain uses TRBV10-3 and TRBJ1-2; 7 nucleotides align to TRBD1. The V gene end was trimmed by 0 bases and the J gene end by 2 bases; junction bases not matched to a gene: 9. CDR3 length equals 17 residues. CDR1 ENHRY and CDR2 SYGVKD come from the germline V gene. CDR3 sequence (DNA): TGTGCCATCAGTGAGTCAGCGAGACAGGGCAAAAACTATGGCTACACCTTC. It is translated as CAISESARQGKNYGYTF.

The chain carries TRBV5-1 and TRBJ2-7, with 12 bases matching TRBD1. This CDR3 comprises 18 residues. Germline CDR1 is SGHRS and CDR2 is YFSETQ. V trimming: 5 bases; J trimming: 0 bases; junction bases outside the gene matches: 12. CDR3 sequence (DNA): TGCGCCAGCAGAGCGCCGGGACAGGGGGCGTTAGGCTCCTACGAGCAGTACTTC. Amino acids: CASRAPGQGALGSYEQYF.